This entry features one T cell receptor (beta chain) sequence. The antigen is undetermined. The data stem from a study of CD8 T cells in ankylosing spondylitis. Overall study results and limits: Several highly homologous variants made up a TCR beta motif, and this motif appeared characteristic of ankylosing spondylitis blood. Prior work had noted some motif variants in reactive arthritis blood and synovial fluid.

V was pared by 10 bases and J by 4 bases, with 6 bases of the junction left unmatched. This CDR3 spans 14 amino acids. Germline V gene sequence: CDR1 MNHEY, CDR2 SMNVEV (reference sequence). It was by quantitative 5'-RACE with molecular barcodes that TCR beta libraries were made. One entry per CDR3 protein, called by TCRdb with MiXCR from the 5' RACE reads. The table records about 220,000 distinct CDR3 sequences, around 6.6% of them present only once. The sequenced sample consisted of blood, either unsorted or a sorted T cell fraction (not recorded which). The chain is built from TRBV27 and TRBJ2-2; 10 bases map to TRBD2. The clonotype was recovered from a male donor with ankylosing spondylitis. This CDR3 reads CATNIAGGTGELFF. In nucleotides, the CDR3 is TGTGCCACCAATATAGCGGGAGGCACCGGGGAGCTGTTTTTT.